The 7 T cell receptor beta chains below all came from one sample that was sequenced in a study of control samples from healthy donors and cancer patients. TCRdb's table, derived via immunoSEQ multiplex PCR, lists solely in-frame clones and lacks some. The table records fewer than 90,000 clones, more than 70% of them present only once. Sequenced material: blood. The receptors derive from a woman aged 50 to 65 in good health.

This chain uses TRBV12-3 or TRBV12-4 with TRBJ1-4, with 9 bases matching TRBD1. CDR3 length equals 13 residues. After removal of 4 bases from V and 8 bases from J, the junction contained 2 bases not matched to a gene. CDR3 nucleotides: TGTGCCAGCAGTTGGACAGGGGTCGAAAAACTGTTTTTT. This gives the protein CASSWTGVEKLFF.

The V call is TRBV11-3, the J call TRBJ1-4; 7 bases map to TRBD1. CDR1 and CDR2 from the germline V gene are SGHNT and YENEEA. The CDR3 spans 16 residues. With V trimmed by 2 bases and J by 8 bases, 11 bases remained unmatched. CDR3 DNA sequence: TGTGCCAGCAGCTTAAAGGGGGCGACGGTAGGAGAAAAACTGTTTTTT. Protein sequence: CASSLKGATVGEKLFF.

V and J are TRBV30 and TRBJ2-2; D gene unclear. The V and J ends lost 2 bases and 2 bases respectively, with 9 bases between them. From germline, CDR1 is GTSNPN and CDR2 SVGIG (reference sequence). CDR3 length equals 14 residues. The CDR3 DNA reads as TGTGCCTGGAGTTCTTCTCTAAACACCGGGGAGCTGTTTTTT. Translated, it gives CAWSSSLNTGELFF.

This chain links TRBV7-2 with TRBJ1-1; D gene uncertain. Germline V gene data show CDR1 as SGHTA and CDR2 as FQGNSA. V was pared by 2 bases and J by 7 bases, with 8 bases between. The CDR3 extends over 12 amino acids. The CDR3 sequence is CASSLPRDEAFF. As DNA, the CDR3 is TGTGCCAGCAGCTTACCCAGAGATGAAGCTTTCTTT.

The gene calls are TRBV4-2 and TRBJ2-1, with TRBD2 identical over 13 bases. Per the germline V gene, CDR1 is LGHNA and CDR2 is YNFKEQ. The CDR3 totals 15 residues. The V gene end was trimmed by 5 bases and the J gene end by 8 bases; junction bases not matched to a gene: 6. CDR3 sequence reads: CASSGTSGAADEQFF. The CDR3 DNA reads TGTGCCAGCAGCGGGACTAGCGGGGCCGCGGATGAGCAGTTCTTC.

The chain links TRBV27 to TRBJ1-3; D unclear. The CDR3 totals 14 residues. Trimming cost V 6 bases and J 0 bases, with 9 bases left between them. The germline V gene has CDR1 MNHEY and CDR2 SMNVEV (reference sequence). The CDR3 reads CASRYISSGNTIYF. CDR3 in DNA: TGTGCCAGCAGGTATATTAGCTCTGGAAACACCATATATTTT.

V usage is TRBV18 and J usage is TRBJ1-1, with no clear D. V was trimmed by 2 bases and J by 7 bases, leaving 8 bases between them. Per the germline V gene, CDR1 is KGHSH and CDR2 is LQKENI. The CDR3 has 12 residues. The CDR3 DNA reads TGTGCCAGCTCACCAGGCGGAAATGAAGCTTTCTTT. Residues: CASSPGGNEAFF.